This T cell receptor (beta chain) was found in a study of beta chain features in type 1 diabetes. Expressed TCRB transcripts were sequenced because the isolated RNA had all been reverse transcribed beforehand. Sequencing used immunoSEQ multiplex PCR; TCRdb keeps in-frame clones, though not all of them. The table shows over 300,000 clones, with roughly 9% occurring only once. General study results and limits: Researchers report that Type 1 diabetes patients had moderately but significantly shorter TCRB CDR3s across all four CD4+ subsets.

CD45RO/CCR7/CD25/CD127/CD95/CD27 sorting isolated CD4+ naive, central memory, regulatory and stem cell-like memory cells. This clone turned up a few times. Its antigen remains unidentified. Source material: central memory CD4+ T cells from blood. The sequence was collected from a man aged 25 to 40 with type 1 diabetes.

The CDR3 loop is CASSHGWGRFF. The CDR3 DNA follows: TGCGCCAGCAGCCATGGTTGGGGACGGTTCTTC. The gene calls are TRBV4-3 and TRBJ2-1; D may correspond to TRBD1 or TRBD2 (5 bases each). V was cut by 3 bases and J by 15 bases, with 12 bases left in between. CDR3 length equals 11 residues. Germline V gene sequence: CDR1 LGHNA, CDR2 YSLEER.